The 14 T cell receptor beta chains given below trace back to one sample, sequenced in a study of cytomegalovirus exposure and HLA in healthy donors. The PCR had 60 Vbeta and 13 Jbeta primers. The data were produced by immunoSEQ multiplex PCR, yet TCRdb's version contains in-frame clones alone and is incomplete. Of about 210,000 clones listed, 60% to 80% are singletons. Sequencing input: PBMCs. These TCRs come from a male donor in good health and CMV-seronegative.

This chain connects TRBV18 to TRBJ1-6, with no clear D. From germline, CDR1 is KGHSH and CDR2 LQKENI. Trimming shortened V by 5 bases and J by 5 bases, and 13 bases separated the two germline ends. The length of the CDR3 is 15 residues. CDR3 in DNA: TGTGCCAGCTCAAAATCGGGGATGGATAATTCACCCCTCCACTTT. It translates to CASSKSGMDNSPLHF.

The J gene is TRBJ2-5, the V gene TRBV5-4; 8 bases fit TRBD1. With 0 bases clipped from V and 4 bases from J, the junction kept 8 bases outside the gene matches. Per the germline V gene, CDR1 is SGHNT and CDR2 is YYREEE (reference sequence). The CDR3 runs 16 residues. Written as DNA, the CDR3 is TGTGCCAGCAGCTTGGAGGGCAGGGGGCCTGGAGAGACCCAGTACTTC. Residues: CASSLEGRGPGETQYF.

This chain joins TRBV6-5 and TRBJ2-3; D gene unclear. The germline V and J ends were trimmed by 8 bases and 6 bases, with 9 bases remaining between them. The CDR3 totals 11 residues. In germline, CDR1 is MNHEY, CDR2 SVGAGI. The CDR3 is CASRFGDTQYF. The CDR3 DNA is TGTGCCAGCCGATTCGGTGATACGCAGTATTTT.

The V call is TRBV29-1, the J call TRBJ2-1; D gene uncertain. The germline gives CDR1 SQVTM, CDR2 ANQGSEA. This CDR3 is 11 amino acids long. V was clipped by 4 bases and J by 5 bases, with 6 bases between them. The CDR3 bases are TGCAGCGTTGGAGCGAACAATGAGCAGTTCTTC. Amino acid sequence: CSVGANNEQFF.

This clone occurred a few times. This sequence joins TRBV4-3 and TRBJ2-2; D unresolved. The CDR3 runs to 15 residues. The ends were cut back, 1 base at V and 2 bases at J, with 8 bases in the middle. CDR1 and CDR2 from the germline V gene are LGHNA and YSLEER. The CDR3 protein is CASSQGSDNTGELFF. The CDR3 DNA sequence: TGCGCCAGCAGCCAAGGGAGCGACAACACCGGGGAGCTGTTTTTT.

V is TRBV29-1 and J is TRBJ1-2; D is unresolved. Trimming took off 0 bases at V and 4 bases at J, with 15 bases between the two ends. The CDR3 sequence is 15 residues long. Germline assignment: CDR1 SQVTM and CDR2 ANQGSEA. The CDR3 protein is CSVEEGAGKGYGYTF. The CDR3 DNA follows: TGCAGCGTTGAAGAGGGTGCCGGGAAGGGCTATGGCTACACCTTC.

J is TRBJ1-1 and V is TRBV9, with TRBD1 matching over 8 bases. V lost 3 bases, J lost 10 bases, and 11 bases stayed unmatched. This CDR3 spans 14 amino acids. The germline CDR1 and CDR2 sequences are SGDLS and YYNGEE. Here the CDR3 reads CASSAYPTGGSAFF. CDR3 DNA sequence: TGTGCCAGCAGCGCTTACCCAACAGGGGGATCAGCTTTCTTT.

The chain recombines TRBV7-9 with TRBJ2-5; D is perhaps TRBD1 (5 bases). This CDR3 is 15 amino acids long. V lost 4 bases, J lost 2 bases, and 14 bases lay in between. Germline V gives CDR1 SEHNR, CDR2 FQNEAQ (reference sequence). The DNA of the CDR3 is TGTGCCAGCAGCTCCCAACAGGAACCTCAAGAGACCCAGTACTTC. Translated, it gives CASSSQQEPQETQYF. The full variable domain, completed using reference TRBV7-9 and TRBJ2-5, is DTGVSQNPRHKITKRGQNVTFRCDPISEHNRLYWYRQTLGQGPEFLTYFQNEAQLEKSRLLSDRFSAERPKGSFSTLEIQRTEQGDSAMYLCASSSQQEPQETQYFGPGTRLLVL.

CDR3 nucleotides: TGCGCCAGCAGCCCGGGGGGGAATGAAAAACTGTTTTTT. Translating it yields CASSPGGNEKLFF. The J gene is TRBJ1-4, the V gene TRBV5-1; maybe TRBD1 (5 bases). Germline V lookup: CDR1 SGHRS, CDR2 YFSETQ. This CDR3 region has 13 residues. V was shortened by 4 bases and J by 5 bases, with 9 bases between the two germline ends.

This chain links TRBV4-2 with TRBJ1-3, with D tentatively TRBD1 (5 bases). Germline lookup yields CDR1 LGHNA and CDR2 YNFKEQ. This CDR3 is 14 amino acids long. Trimming shortened V by 5 bases and J by 2 bases, and 10 bases separated the two germline ends. The CDR3 nucleotides are TGTGCCAGCAGCGTGCAGGGAACTGGAAACACCATATATTTT. Protein: CASSVQGTGNTIYF.

The chain employs TRBV4-1 and TRBJ1-4, with a tentative D call TRBD1 (5 bases). Between the trimmed V and J ends, which lost 4 bases and 6 bases, there was a span of 12 bases. The CDR3 has 14 residues. Germline-derived CDR1 and CDR2 are MGHRA and YSYEKL. The CDR3 loop is CASSPGTDYEKLFF. The CDR3 bases are TGCGCCAGCAGCCCGGGGACTGATTATGAAAAACTGTTTTTT.

The rearrangement links TRBV11-2 to TRBJ2-3; D may be TRBD2 (6 bases). Germline V lookup: CDR1 SGHAT, CDR2 FQNNGV. Trimming removed 1 base from V and 0 bases from J, with 8 bases in between. The CDR3 sequence is 15 residues long. CDR3 sequence: CASSLVAASTDTQYF. The CDR3 region has the DNA TGTGCCAGCAGCTTAGTAGCGGCTAGCACAGATACGCAGTATTTT.

The rearrangement uses TRBV14 and TRBJ1-2; TRBD1 matches at 7 bases. The CDR3 loop spans 14 amino acids. Germline CDR1 and CDR2: SGHDN and FVKESK. The J segment lost 7 bases and the V segment lost 1 base, leaving 6 bases of the junction unmatched. The CDR3 bases are TGTGCCAGCAGCCAAGTGTCACAGGGGAGTGGCTACACCTTC. Translated: CASSQVSQGSGYTF.

On this clone: The sample contains more than one DNA sequence encoding this CDR3. The chain uses TRBV10-1 and TRBJ2-7; D is unresolved. Trimming removed 8 bases from V and 3 bases from J, with 11 bases in between. The CDR3 totals 12 residues. CDR1 is WNHNN and CDR2 is SYGVQD in the germline V gene (reference sequence). The DNA of the CDR3 is TGCGCCAGCCCGGCAGGAAACTACGAGCAGTACTTC. As protein: CASPAGNYEQYF.